Listed below are T cell receptor beta chains from one sample, sequenced in a study of blood T cell repertoires in COVID-19. TCRdb keeps only in-frame clones here, not all; method: immunoSEQ multiplex PCR. In the table there are some 490,000 clones, approximately 83% of which are singletons. Sequenced material: peripheral blood. The receptor source for this set is a human donor in a cohort sampled during active COVID-19. CDR3s include the opening cysteine and the closing phenylalanine or tryptophan. D genes are given only for firm matches. Part of the rows lack a size; the others show once, few, many or a class for expanded clones.

size	D	V	J	DNA	CDR3
.	TRBD1	TRBV2	TRBJ1-2	TGTGCCAGCAGGAGGGGACAGTGGAAGGACTATGGCTACACCTTC	CASRRGQWKDYGYTF
.	.	TRBV4-3	TRBJ1-1	TGCGCCAGCAGCCCCTACATAGGAGAATCGAACACTGAAGCTTTCTTT	CASSPYIGESNTEAFF
.	TRBD1	TRBV30	TRBJ2-7	TGTGCCTGGAGTGCCCGACAGGGGAACGAGCAGTACTTC	CAWSARQGNEQYF
.	.	TRBV11-2	TRBJ2-2	TGTGCCAGCAGCTCCAGAGGGCCCGGGGAGCTGTTTTTT	CASSSRGPGELFF
.	.	TRBV2	TRBJ2-7	TGTGCCAGCAGACGCGCGAGCTCCTACGAGCAGTACTTC	CASRRASSYEQYF
.	.	TRBV28	TRBJ1-1	TGTGCCAGCAGTTTAAGCGTGGGCGGGCGAACTGAAGCTTTCTTT	CASSLSVGGRTEAFF
.	TRBD1	TRBV30	TRBJ1-1	TGTGCCTGGAGTGTGGGACAGGGGAACACTGAAGCTTTCTTT	CAWSVGQGNTEAFF
.	TRBD2	TRBV27	TRBJ2-3	TGTGCCAGCAGTTTAGTTGGTCTAGCGGGGGGCACAGATACGCAGTATTTT	CASSLVGLAGGTDTQYF
.	TRBD2	TRBV19	TRBJ2-2	TGTGCCAGTAGATTAGCGGGAGGGCCCATCGGGGAGCTGTTTTTT	CASRLAGGPIGELFF
once	.	TRBV15	TRBJ1-1	TGTGCCACCAGCAGAGATGGGGCCAGGGAGAACACTGAAGCTTTCTTT	CATSRDGARENTEAFF
.	TRBD1	TRBV7-2	TRBJ1-1	TGTGCCAGCAGCTTAGCGGGACAGGGGACTGAAGCTTTCTTT	CASSLAGQGTEAFF
.	TRBD1	TRBV10-1	TRBJ1-2	TGCGCCAGCAGTGATTATCGGCCTCCCCCCGGGACAGGGGTATACTATGGCTACACCTTC	CASSDYRPPPGTGVYYGYTF
once	.	TRBV24-1	TRBJ2-1	TGTGCCACCAGTGATGCCAGTCGCAATGAGCAGTTCTTC	CATSDASRNEQFF
few	.	TRBV5-1	TRBJ1-1	TGCGCCAGCAGCCAGGGCCAGAGGCACACTGAAGCTTTCTTT	CASSQGQRHTEAFF
once	.	TRBV19	TRBJ2-3	TGTGCCAGTAGTATTAACTTCGGAGGGAGGGATACGCAGTATTTT	CASSINFGGRDTQYF
.	.	TRBV19	TRBJ2-3	TGTGCCAGTAGTGCTGGGGCGCTTCAGACTACGCAGTATTTT	CASSAGALQTTQYF
.	.	TRBV6-5	TRBJ2-3	TGTGCCAGCAGTTACCCCCAGGATACGCAGTATTTT	CASSYPQDTQYF
.	.	TRBV14	TRBJ1-1	TGTGCCAGCAGCCAAGAGTGGGGGAGGTGGAACACTGAAGCTTTCTTT	CASSQEWGRWNTEAFF
.	TRBD1	TRBV6-6	TRBJ2-7	TGTGCCAGCAGGACGGGACAGGGGGTATACGAGCAGTACTTC	CASRTGQGVYEQYF
.	.	TRBV7-2	TRBJ1-4	TGTGCCAGCAGCTTAGTCGGGAACAGGGCAATCTCCTTT	CASSLVGNRAISF
once	TRBD1	TRBV3-1/TRBV3-2	TRBJ1-1	TGTGCCAGCAGCCCGTCCTCTACAGGGGGCGCGGCTGAAGCTTTCTTT	CASSPSSTGGAAEAFF
.	TRBD2	TRBV27	TRBJ2-7	TGTGCCAGCAGTCGTTCTAGCGGGACCCTAATCTACGAGCAGTACTTC	CASSRSSGTLIYEQYF
.	TRBD1	TRBV7-9	TRBJ2-1	TGTGCCAGCAGCTCAGGAGCACAGGGGGGTGAGCAGTTCTTC	CASSSGAQGGEQFF
once	.	TRBV7-2	TRBJ1-2	TGTGCCAGCAGCGCAGGGGTTGGAGGCTACACCTTC	CASSAGVGGYTF
.	.	TRBV7-2	TRBJ1-1	TGTGCCAGCAGGGGACATGTGAACACTGAAGCTTTCTTT	CASRGHVNTEAFF
.	TRBD1	TRBV7-3	TRBJ1-1	TGTGCCAGCAGCCCATTAGGACAGGGAGGGACTGAAGCTTTCTTT	CASSPLGQGGTEAFF
.	TRBD1	TRBV6-4	TRBJ1-2	TGTGCCAGCTCAGTCCCAACCCACCGGGACAGGGTCGGCTACACCTTC	CASSVPTHRDRVGYTF
.	TRBD1	TRBV7-2	TRBJ2-5	TGTGCCAGCAGCTTCCCGGGACAGGGCTCAGAGACCCAGTACTTC	CASSFPGQGSETQYF
.	TRBD2	TRBV7-2	TRBJ2-3	TGTGCCAGCAGCTCCCCCGCGGGGGCAGATACGCAGTATTTT	CASSSPAGADTQYF
.	TRBD2	TRBV27	TRBJ2-3	TGTGCCAGCAGTTTTTCAGGACTAGCGGGAGGGCCGCCAGATACGCAGTATTTT	CASSFSGLAGGPPDTQYF
.	TRBD1	TRBV18	TRBJ1-1	TGTGCCAGCTCGGGACAGGGGAGATTGAACACTGAAGCTTTCTTT	CASSGQGRLNTEAFF
once	.	TRBV7-3	TRBJ1-2	TGTGCCAGCAGCTCAAACAGGGACTATGGCTACACCTTC	CASSSNRDYGYTF